The table lists the clone carrying this TCR beta chain with many counts. As yet, its antigen is unknown. The data are from a study of glioma-infiltrating T cells. Findings and limits, study-wide: CDR3 overlap between tissue and blood was very small.

V lost 5 bases to trimming and J lost 1 base, with 10 bases between them. This CDR3 is built from 14 residues. TCR alpha and beta CDR3 regions were amplified from RNA using iRepertoire nested multiplex PCR. TCRdb redid the calling of the multiplex PCR reads with MiXCR, one entry per CDR3 protein. The sample lists about 190,000 distinct CDR3 sequences; roughly 32% were seen once. The gene calls are TRBV12-3 or TRBV12-4 and TRBJ2-3; possible D gene TRBD1, 5 bases. The source is a human donor with low-grade glioma or glioblastoma, undergoing nonglioma brain surgery, or in good health (not recorded which). The sample consisted of glioma tissue, nonneoplastic brain tissue, or PBMCs (not recorded which). In DNA form, the CDR3 reads TGTGCCAGCAGTATTGGACACCGCACAGATACGCAGTATTTT. As protein: CASSIGHRTDTQYF.